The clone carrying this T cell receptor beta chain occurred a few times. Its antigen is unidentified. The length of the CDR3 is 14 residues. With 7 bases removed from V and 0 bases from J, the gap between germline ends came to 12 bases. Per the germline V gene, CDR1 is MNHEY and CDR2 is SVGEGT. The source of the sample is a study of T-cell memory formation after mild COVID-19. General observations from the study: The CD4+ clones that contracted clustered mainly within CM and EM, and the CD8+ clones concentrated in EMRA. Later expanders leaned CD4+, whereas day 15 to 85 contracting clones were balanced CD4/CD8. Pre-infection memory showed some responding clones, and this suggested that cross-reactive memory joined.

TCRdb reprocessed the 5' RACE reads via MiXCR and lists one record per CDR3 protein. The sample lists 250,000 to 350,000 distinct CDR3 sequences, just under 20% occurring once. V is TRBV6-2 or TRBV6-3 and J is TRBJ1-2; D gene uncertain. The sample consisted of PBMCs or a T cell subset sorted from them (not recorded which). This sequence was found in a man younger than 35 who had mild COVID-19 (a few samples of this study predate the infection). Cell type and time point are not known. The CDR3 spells CASKPSDTNYGYTF. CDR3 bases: TGTGCCAGCAAACCCAGCGATACTAACTATGGCTACACCTTC.